One sample yielded the 17 T cell receptor beta chains listed below, sequenced in a study of immune cell composition in non-small cell lung cancer. The method was immunoSEQ multiplex PCR; TCRdb's version includes in-frame clones alone and lacks a portion of them. The sample consists of 14,000 to 15,000 clones, 55% to 70% of them appearing once. The sequencing input was lung tumor tissue. The receptors originated from a human donor with non-small cell lung cancer.

The CDR3: CASTPGELEAFF. The CDR3 DNA reads TGTGCCAGCACCCCCGGGGAACTGGAAGCTTTCTTT. V gene TRBV7-2 combines with J gene TRBJ1-1; D call uncertain. V was clipped by 7 bases and J by 8 bases, with 14 bases between them. Looked up from germline, CDR1 is SGHTA and CDR2 is FQGNSA. The CDR3 runs 12 residues.

Only a few counts were recorded for this clone. This chain links TRBV25-1 with TRBJ1-2; tentatively, D is TRBD1 (6 bases). V was pared by 1 base and J by 5 bases, with 11 bases between. The CDR3 contains 14 residues. Germline lookup yields CDR1 MGHDK and CDR2 SYGVNS. In DNA, the CDR3 is TGTGCCAGCAGTGAATCAGGGGAGGGGTATGGCTACACCTTC. This sequence encodes CASSESGEGYGYTF.

Only one count was recorded for this clone. In the same sample, other DNA sequences code for this CDR3. This chain connects TRBV20-1 to TRBJ1-2, with a possible D match to TRBD1 (6 bases). CDR1 DFQATT and CDR2 SNEGSKA come from the germline V gene (reference sequence). The CDR3 is 11 residues long. V was shortened by 7 bases and J by 6 bases, with 12 bases between the two germline ends. CDR3 residues: CSGEGGNGYTF. CDR3 nucleotide sequence: TGCAGTGGCGAGGGGGGGAATGGCTACACCTTC.

This sequence joins TRBV7-3 and TRBJ2-2, with TRBD2 matching 14 bases. The CDR3 is made up of 16 amino acids. The germline V gene encodes CDR1 SGHTA and CDR2 FQGTGA. The V and J ends lost 4 bases and 4 bases, in that order; junction bases with no gene match: 2. The CDR3 spells CASSYGLAGGTGELFF. In DNA form, the CDR3 reads TGTGCCAGCAGCTACGGACTAGCGGGGGGCACCGGGGAGCTGTTTTTT. The full variable domain, completed using reference TRBV7-3 and TRBJ2-2, is GAGVSQTPSNKVTEKGKYVELRCDPISGHTALYWYRQSLGQGPEFLIYFQGTGAADDSGLPNDRFFAVRPEGSVSTLKIQRTERGDSAVYLCASSYGLAGGTGELFFGEGSRLTVL.

This clone came up a few times. J is TRBJ2-2 and V is TRBV7-3; D call uncertain. Germline V lookup: CDR1 SGHTA, CDR2 FQGTGA. V lost 5 bases and J 5 bases, leaving 9 bases between the germline ends. This CDR3 spans 13 amino acids. The CDR3 protein is CASSLQFTGELFF. Written as DNA, the CDR3 is TGTGCCAGCAGCCTCCAGTTTACCGGGGAGCTGTTTTTT. The full variable domain, in which reference TRBV7-3 and TRBJ2-2 provide the parts outside the CDR3, is GAGVSQTPSNKVTEKGKYVELRCDPISGHTALYWYRQSLGQGPEFLIYFQGTGAADDSGLPNDRFFAVRPEGSVSTLKIQRTERGDSAVYLCASSLQFTGELFFGEGSRLTVL.

The genes are TRBV7-2 and TRBJ1-5; D is uncertain. The V gene's germline CDR1 is SGHTA and CDR2 FQGNSA. The CDR3 is 17 amino acids. Trimming shortened V by 5 bases and J by 0 bases, and 17 bases separated the two germline ends. In DNA form, the CDR3 reads TGTGCCAGCAGCCCAAACTCCGGAGGCTATAGCAATCAGCCCCAGCATTTT. Translated, it gives CASSPNSGGYSNQPQHF.

V gene TRBV20-1 combines with J gene TRBJ2-7; no definite D call. V was cut by 3 bases and J by 3 bases, with 6 bases left in between. Germline V CDR1 and CDR2: DFQATT, SNEGSKA (reference sequence). The CDR3 totals 11 residues. The CDR3 nucleotides read TGCAGTGCTAGGTCAGACTACGAGCAGTACTTC. As protein: CSARSDYEQYF.

The V and J genes are TRBV6-4 and TRBJ1-3, with D possibly matching TRBD1 (6 bases). Germline V lookup: CDR1 MRHNA, CDR2 SNTAGT. The V end was cut by 7 bases, the J end by 0 bases, with 13 bases between. This CDR3 has 15 amino acids. CDR3 residues: CASTGQGHSGNTIYF. DNA of the CDR3: TGTGCCAGCACCGGGCAGGGACACTCTGGAAACACCATATATTTT.

In its sample, this clone was seen a few times. The chain employs TRBV7-2 and TRBJ1-2; D unresolved. This CDR3 is 12 amino acids long. CDR1 is SGHTA, CDR2 FQGNSA, per germline. V lost 1 base, J lost 4 bases, and 4 bases lay in between. The CDR3 is CASSLDGYGYTF. In DNA form, the CDR3 reads TGTGCCAGCAGCTTAGACGGCTATGGCTACACCTTC.

This clone has just one count. The chain combines TRBV6-1 with TRBJ2-2; possibly TRBD1 for D (6 bases). Germline CDR1 reads MNHNS; CDR2 reads SASEGT. The V and J ends lost 6 bases and 3 bases respectively, with 14 bases between them. CDR3 length: 15 amino acids. The CDR3 protein is CASREPGHYTGELFF. The CDR3 DNA is TGTGCCAGCAGAGAGCCGGGACACTACACCGGGGAGCTGTTTTTT.

The gene calls are TRBV11-2 and TRBJ2-2; 11 bases map to TRBD2. CDR1 and CDR2 from the germline V gene are SGHAT and FQNNGV. The CDR3 is 16 residues long. With V trimmed by 5 bases and J by 0 bases, 2 bases remained unmatched. Here the CDR3 DNA reads TGTGCCAGCAGCCTACTAGCGGGGGCGAACACCGGGGAGCTGTTTTTT. This gives the protein CASSLLAGANTGELFF.

This clone has only a few counts. CDR3 loop: CASSLGGQGDEKLFF. The CDR3 DNA sequence: TGTGCCAGCAGCTTAGGGGGGCAGGGTGATGAAAAACTGTTTTTT. The V and J genes are TRBV11-3 and TRBJ1-4, with D perhaps matching TRBD1 (6 bases). The CDR3 spans 15 residues. Germline values: CDR1 SGHNT, CDR2 YENEEA. V was pared by 1 base and J by 6 bases, with 12 bases between. The full variable domain, in which reference TRBV11-3 and TRBJ1-4 provide the parts outside the CDR3, is EAGVVQSPRYKIIEKKQPVAFWCNPISGHNTLYWYLQNLGQGPELLIRYENEEAVDDSQLPKDRFSAERLKGVDSTLKIQPAELGDSAVYLCASSLGGQGDEKLFFGSGTQLSVL.

The chain employs TRBV2 and TRBJ1-4; possibly TRBD1 for D (6 bases). V was clipped by 6 bases and J by 8 bases, with 10 bases between them. The CDR3 is 12 residues long. Looked up from germline, CDR1 is SNHLY and CDR2 is FYNNEI. The CDR3 coding sequence is TGTGCCAGCAGAGGGGGTCGGGAAAAACTGTTTTTT. Translation: CASRGGREKLFF.

This sequence joins TRBV5-1 and TRBJ1-4, with D possibly TRBD1 on 5 matching bases. Between the trimmed V and J ends, which lost 0 bases and 2 bases, there was a span of 14 bases. Per the germline V gene, CDR1 is SGHRS and CDR2 is YFSETQ. The CDR3 has 17 residues. CDR3 in amino acids: CASSLEDSVPTNEKLFF. In nucleotides, the CDR3 is TGCGCCAGCAGCTTGGAAGACAGCGTACCTACTAATGAAAAACTGTTTTTT.

The chain couples TRBV11-2 to TRBJ1-4; the D is unclear. CDR3 length: 15 amino acids. Per the germline V gene, CDR1 is SGHAT and CDR2 is FQNNGV. The V gene lost 5 bases and the J gene lost 4 bases, with 14 bases spanning the gap. Here the CDR3 reads CASSLGGDNNEKLFF. In DNA, the CDR3 is TGTGCCAGCAGCCTTGGTGGAGATAATAATGAAAAACTGTTTTTT.

The V and J genes are TRBV7-8 and TRBJ1-1, with D possibly being TRBD1 (6 bases). Per germline, CDR1 SGHVS and CDR2 FQNEAQ. The V gene lost 5 bases and the J gene lost 3 bases, with 13 bases spanning the gap. This CDR3 region has 14 residues. The CDR3 spells CASSQRQEYTEAFF. The CDR3 bases are TGTGCCAGCAGCCAGAGACAGGAGTACACTGAAGCTTTCTTT.

The gene calls are TRBV6-5 and TRBJ2-7; 7 positions agree with TRBD1. In germline, CDR1 is MNHEY, CDR2 SVGAGI. Trimming at V came to 5 bases and at J to 3 bases, leaving 7 bases not matched to a gene. The CDR3 has 14 amino acids. In DNA, the CDR3 is TGTGCCAGCAGTCAAAAAAGACAGGGCTACGAGCAGTACTTC. As protein: CASSQKRQGYEQYF.